This T cell receptor beta chain was retrieved from a study of blood T cell repertoires in COVID-19. Across the whole study: PBMCs, B-cell-depleted T cells, or T cells were the source of the cDNA or gDNA that made up the material.

Losses at the gene ends were 1 base for V and 5 bases for J; bases not matched to a gene: 6. CDR1 LGHNA and CDR2 YSLEER come from the germline V gene. This CDR3 has 15 amino acids. Per the authors' pipeline: Estimates of nucleated cell counts were drawn from the amplification of reference gene primers. The protocol was immunoSEQ multiplex PCR, while the TCRdb copy is restricted to in-frame clones and leaves out a portion. That table gives V, J and clone size, and the DNA gave D and trimming. The profile shows 390,000 or so clones, around 91% of them singletons. Sequenced material: peripheral blood. The clonotype originates from a young man with active or convalescent COVID-19. This chain joins TRBV4-3 and TRBJ1-1; TRBD1 agrees at 8 bases. CDR3 sequence: CASSQVRTGYTEAFF. The CDR3 DNA follows: TGCGCCAGCAGCCAAGTTCGGACAGGGTATACTGAAGCTTTCTTT.